Below, 18 T cell receptor beta chains from the same sample are listed, as sequenced in a study of a mutant IDH1 vaccine in newly diagnosed glioma. Profiled with immunoSEQ multiplex PCR; TCRdb holds only in-frame clones, not every one. The sample carries about 68,000 clones, 84% recorded once. Specified time point: week 35, safety follow-up. The investigators gave 300 ug of mutant IDH1 20-mer peptide in each vaccine dose, together with topical imiquimod. What these receptors recognize is not known. The material was PBMCs, obtained from a glioma patient whose treatment included an IDH1 peptide vaccine. These receptors all come from a young man with glioma.

The V gene is TRBV9, the J gene TRBJ1-1, with 8 positions matching TRBD1. CDR1 and CDR2 (germline): SGDLS, YYNGEE. The CDR3 runs 16 residues. The V segment lost 4 bases and the J segment 0 bases; nucleotides outside the gene matches: 8. CDR3 nucleotide sequence: TGTGCCAGCAGCTTAACGACAGGGGTTCTGAACACTGAAGCTTTCTTT. Translation gives CASSLTTGVLNTEAFF.

Only a few counts were recorded for this clone. This chain links TRBV4-1 with TRBJ2-2, with TRBD1 identical over 7 bases. Germline CDR1 reads MGHRA; CDR2 reads YSYEKL. The CDR3 extends over 17 amino acids. The V segment lost 0 bases and the J segment 1 base; nucleotides outside the gene matches: 5. CDR3 nucleotide sequence: TGCGCCAGCAGCCAAGACTACAGGACAGGGAACACCGGGGAGCTGTTTTTT. Its protein product is CASSQDYRTGNTGELFF.

This chain joins TRBV6-6 and TRBJ1-2; D unclear. CDR3 length: 14 residues. Germline values: CDR1 MNHNY, CDR2 SVGAGI (reference sequence). V was clipped by 3 bases and J by 4 bases, with 12 bases between them. Here the CDR3 reads CASSYKYEAYGYTF. CDR3 DNA: TGTGCCAGCAGTTATAAATACGAAGCCTATGGCTACACCTTC.

The genes are TRBV27 and TRBJ2-2; TRBD2 aligns across 12 bases. The ends lost 11 bases at V and 1 base at J; junction bases unmatched: 8. The CDR3 covers 16 residues. CDR1 is MNHEY and CDR2 is SMNVEV in the germline V gene (reference sequence). CDR3: CAGARTSGVNTGELFF. The CDR3 DNA reads as TGTGCCGGAGCTCGGACTAGCGGGGTGAACACCGGGGAGCTGTTTTTT.

This clone showed up just once. The chain uses TRBV29-1 and TRBJ2-7; 10 nucleotides line up with TRBD1. Germline-derived CDR1 and CDR2 are SQVTM and ANQGSEA. With V trimmed by 6 bases and J by 5 bases, 16 bases remained unmatched. The CDR3 spans 16 residues. The DNA of the CDR3 is TGCAGCGTCTGGGACAGGGGCTCCAACAAACTCGACGAGCAGTACTTC. Its translation is CSVWDRGSNKLDEQYF.

This clone showed up just a few times. V gene TRBV28 combines with J gene TRBJ1-5; perhaps TRBD1 as D (6 bases). The germline V and J ends were trimmed by 2 bases and 4 bases, with 12 bases remaining between them. The CDR3 has 15 amino acids. The V gene's germline CDR1 is MDHEN and CDR2 SYDVKM. As DNA, the CDR3 is TGTGCCAGCAGTTTAGACGGGGGCCGAAATCAGCCCCAGCATTTT. Its translation is CASSLDGGRNQPQHF.

The chain recombines TRBV4-3 with TRBJ1-4; possibly TRBD1 for D (6 bases). Germline CDR1 is LGHNA and CDR2 is YSLEER. Trimming removed 2 bases from V and 8 bases from J, with 21 bases in between. This CDR3 is built from 17 residues. In nucleotides, the CDR3 is TGCGCCAGCAGCCAACAAGACCTCGACGGGGGCGGCGAAAAACTGTTTTTT. Protein sequence: CASSQQDLDGGGEKLFF.

The rearrangement joins TRBV7-2 to TRBJ1-2; 12 bases fit TRBD1. The CDR3 contains 15 residues. J gave up 8 bases and V 2 bases, and 6 bases lay outside the gene matches. CDR1 SGHTA and CDR2 FQGNSA come from the germline V gene. CDR3 region: CASSLRGTGGRGYTF. The DNA of the CDR3 is TGTGCCAGCAGCTTACGGGGGACAGGGGGCCGGGGCTACACCTTC.

The chain links TRBV2 to TRBJ2-3, with D uncertain. CDR3 length: 14 residues. CDR1 is SNHLY and CDR2 is FYNNEI in the germline V gene. V lost 1 base and J 5 bases, leaving 10 bases between the germline ends. CDR3 DNA: TGTGCCAGCAGTGAAGGCGCCTTGCGAGATACGCAGTATTTT. Amino acid sequence: CASSEGALRDTQYF.

The chain carries TRBV4-2 and TRBJ2-1; 10 positions agree with TRBD1. Germline V CDR1 and CDR2: LGHNA, YNFKEQ. This CDR3 is built from 16 residues. Trimming took 0 bases from V and 6 from J; bases not matched to a gene: 5. The DNA for the CDR3 is TGTGCCAGCAGCCAAGATAGACAGGGGGCACTCAATGAGCAGTTCTTC. Translated: CASSQDRQGALNEQFF.

The chain has TRBV6-6 and TRBJ1-2; D remains ambiguous. V was cut by 2 bases and J by 8 bases, with 12 bases left in between. Germline V gene lookup returns CDR1 MNHNY and CDR2 SVGAGI (reference sequence). There are 13 residues in the CDR3. The CDR3 reads CASSYQDPGGYTF. Here the CDR3 DNA reads TGTGCCAGCAGTTACCAGGACCCCGGGGGCTACACCTTC.

This chain joins TRBV5-5 and TRBJ1-1; D gene ambiguous. The V gene lost 0 bases and the J gene lost 3 bases, with 9 bases spanning the gap. The CDR3 totals 14 residues. Germline-derived CDR1 and CDR2 are SGHKS and YYEKEE (reference sequence). The CDR3 DNA reads TGTGCCAGCAGCTTGGCGGTGGCGTACACTGAAGCTTTCTTT. Protein product: CASSLAVAYTEAFF.

As concerns this clone: At one end, the junction sequence differs from germline, possibly due to a read error. V usage is TRBV18 and J usage is TRBJ1-5, with unresolved D. Per the germline V gene, CDR1 is KGHSH and CDR2 is LQKENI. The CDR3 loop spans 14 amino acids. This CDR3 is CASLPISGNQPQHF. The CDR3 nucleotides are TGTGCCAGCTTACCAATTTCGGGGAATCAGCCCCAGCATTTT.

The rearrangement uses TRBV9 and TRBJ1-2; the D is unclear. CDR1 SGDLS and CDR2 YYNGEE come from the germline V gene. The V and J ends lost 0 bases and 3 bases respectively, with 18 bases between them. There are 17 residues in the CDR3. The CDR3 here is CASSVDSGGIVDYGYTF. For the CDR3, the DNA is TGTGCCAGCAGCGTAGATTCGGGAGGAATCGTGGACTATGGCTACACCTTC.

The chain combines TRBV6-6 with TRBJ2-5; 7 bases align to TRBD2. The germline gives CDR1 MNHNY, CDR2 SVGAGI (reference sequence). The V segment lost 5 bases and the J segment 5 bases; nucleotides outside the gene matches: 14. This CDR3 has 16 amino acids. The CDR3 here is CASSTSSAGRWETQYF. CDR3 in DNA: TGTGCCAGCAGTACTTCATCAGCGGGGCGTTGGGAGACCCAGTACTTC.

This clone was counted once. The rearrangement uses TRBV7-2 and TRBJ2-7, with D perhaps TRBD1 (6 bases). V was pared by 4 bases and J by 3 bases, with 16 bases between. CDR1 is SGHTA, CDR2 FQGNSA, per germline. The CDR3 contains 15 residues. This chain's CDR3 is CASSWLLGTNYEQYF. The DNA of the CDR3 is TGTGCCAGCAGCTGGCTACTCGGGACAAACTACGAGCAGTACTTC.

The chain recombines TRBV5-1 with TRBJ2-5, with 8 bases matching TRBD1. Germline V gene sequence: CDR1 SGHRS, CDR2 YFSETQ. This CDR3 contains 18 residues. J lost 0 bases, V lost 4 bases, and 14 bases had no gene match. The CDR3 bases are TGCGCCAGCAGCCCAGGACAGGGTTCCCTAGCAGACCAAGAGACCCAGTACTTC. Translated: CASSPGQGSLADQETQYF. The variable domain in full, with the rest retrieved from reference TRBV5-1 and TRBJ2-5, is KAGVTQTPRYLIKTRGQQVTLSCSPISGHRSVSWYQQTPGQGLQFLFEYFSETQRNKGNFPGRFSGRQFSNSRSEMNVSTLELGDSALYLCASSPGQGSLADQETQYFGPGTRLLVL.

V and J are TRBV12-5 and TRBJ2-1; D possibly corresponds to TRBD1 (6 bases). CDR1 and CDR2 (germline): LGHNT, FRNRAP. Between the trimmed V and J ends, which lost 3 bases and 0 bases, there was a span of 9 bases. There are 15 residues in the CDR3. CDR3 protein: CASGLQGSSYNEQFF. The CDR3 coding sequence is TGTGCTAGTGGTTTACAGGGAAGCTCCTACAATGAGCAGTTCTTC.